This record looks at one TCR beta chain sequence and its context. Assay used: immunoSEQ multiplex PCR; TCRdb lists only in-frame clones, some missing. The data hold 60,000 to 80,000 clones, with about 88% observed a single time. The data were taken from a study of OX40 agonist ivuxolimab in advanced cancers. With 1 base removed from V and 0 bases from J, the gap between germline ends came to 12 bases. Germline V gene data show CDR1 as SGDLS and CDR2 as YYNGEE. The CDR3 contains 16 residues. The input for sequencing was CD4+ or CD8+ T cells sorted from blood, taken in a trial of the OX40 agonist ivuxolimab. The receptor's source is an adult with an advanced solid tumor such as melanoma, head and neck, liver or kidney cancer. The V gene is TRBV9, the J gene TRBJ2-3; no clear D gene. CDR3 residues: CASSVIGSASTDTQYF. CDR3 bases: TGTGCCAGCAGCGTAATTGGCTCCGCTAGCACAGATACGCAGTATTTT.